These T cell receptor beta chains were read from a single sample in a study of blood T cell repertoires in COVID-19. The method was immunoSEQ multiplex PCR; TCRdb's version includes in-frame clones alone and lacks a portion of them. The sample yields tens of thousands of clones, around 88% seen once. Material for sequencing was peripheral blood. The source of these receptors is a woman aged 80 or older with active or convalescent COVID-19. Both conserved end residues are part of each CDR3. A D gene is named only where the DNA matches it firmly. Some rows have no size entry. The others give once, few or many, or a class for an expanded clone.

J: TRBJ2-3
D: .
V: TRBV5-1
size: .
length: 15
DNA: TGCGCCAGCAGCTTGTCCGGCGGGAGCACAGATACGCAGTATTTT
CDR3: CASSLSGGSTDTQYF

J: TRBJ1-1
D: TRBD1
V: TRBV2
size: .
length: 13
DNA: TGTGCCAGCAGCGGACAGGGGGACACTGAAGCTTTCTTT
CDR3: CASSGQGDTEAFF

J: TRBJ1-5
D: .
V: TRBV28
size: .
length: 15
DNA: TGTGCCAGCAGTTTTGGGCAGGGTTATCGACAGCCCCAGCATTTT
CDR3: CASSFGQGYRQPQHF

J: TRBJ2-2
D: .
V: TRBV5-1
size: .
length: 15
DNA: TGCGCCAGCAGCTTTGGTTCCGGGAACACCGGGGAGCTGTTTTTT
CDR3: CASSFGSGNTGELFF

J: TRBJ2-3
D: TRBD2
V: TRBV4-1
size: once
length: 16
DNA: TGCGCCAGCAGCCAAGCGGGTAGCGGGAGGCCAGATACGCAGTATTTT
CDR3: CASSQAGSGRPDTQYF

J: TRBJ1-4
D: .
V: TRBV14
size: .
length: 16
DNA: TGTGCCAGCAGCCAAGATTTGGGGGGAACGCGTGAAAAACTGTTTTTT
CDR3: CASSQDLGGTREKLFF

J: TRBJ2-2
D: TRBD2
V: TRBV28
size: .
length: 17
DNA: TGTGCCAGCAGTTTGCGGACTAGCGGGAGTGTTACCGGGGAGCTGTTTTTT
CDR3: CASSLRTSGSVTGELFF

J: TRBJ2-7
D: TRBD1
V: TRBV5-8
size: once
length: 17
DNA: TGTGCCAGCAGCTTGAGGACAGGGGCCAATCGGGTTGGCGAGCAGTACTTC
CDR3: CASSLRTGANRVGEQYF

J: TRBJ2-5
D: .
V: TRBV28
size: .
length: 17
DNA: TGTGCCAGCAGCCTACCTCAAGGGCAGGGTGGAAGAGAGACCCAGTACTTC
CDR3: CASSLPQGQGGRETQYF

J: TRBJ1-3
D: .
V: TRBV4-3
size: .
length: 14
DNA: TGCGCCAGCAGCCAAGTAGGGGCCGGAAACACCATATATTTT
CDR3: CASSQVGAGNTIYF

J: TRBJ2-2
D: .
V: TRBV7-2
size: .
length: 17
DNA: TGTGCCAGCAGCTTAGGGGGTTCTCGACTAGGACGCGGGGAGCTGTTTTTT
CDR3: CASSLGGSRLGRGELFF

J: TRBJ1-5
D: .
V: TRBV18
size: .
length: 14
DNA: TGTGCCAGCTCGTCTGGCCGCAGCAATCAGCCCCAGCATTTT
CDR3: CASSSGRSNQPQHF

J: TRBJ2-3
D: TRBD1
V: TRBV7-9
size: .
length: 14
DNA: TGTGCCAGCAGCCCGACAGGGGGCAAGAGAACGCAGTATTTT
CDR3: CASSPTGGKRTQYF

J: TRBJ2-1
D: .
V: TRBV7-2
size: .
length: 12
DNA: TGTGCCAGCAGCTTCTTTCCTCCTGAGCAGTTCTTC
CDR3: CASSFFPPEQFF

J: TRBJ1-1
D: .
V: TRBV27
size: once
length: 14
DNA: TGTGCCAGCAGTTTCGGAGTTATGAACACTGAAGCTTTCTTT
CDR3: CASSFGVMNTEAFF

J: TRBJ1-3
D: .
V: TRBV18
size: .
length: 18
DNA: TGTGCCAGCTCATCCTCCGGGACTGACTTCTACTCTGGAAACACCATATATTTT
CDR3: CASSSSGTDFYSGNTIYF

J: TRBJ2-1
D: .
V: TRBV27
size: .
length: 14
DNA: TGTGCCTCCGGGGGCAGGGAGGGTTACAATGAGCAGTTCTTC
CDR3: CASGGREGYNEQFF

J: TRBJ1-1
D: TRBD1
V: TRBV28
size: once
length: 12
DNA: TGTGCCAGCAGTCACAGGGGGCTTGGAGCTTTCTTT
CDR3: CASSHRGLGAFF

J: TRBJ1-2
D: .
V: TRBV25-1
size: .
length: 13
DNA: TGTGCCAGCAGTGAATTGGCAGGCATCGGCTACACCTTC
CDR3: CASSELAGIGYTF

J: TRBJ2-5
D: .
V: TRBV7-2
size: .
length: 17
DNA: TGTGCCAGCAGCCCCCAGAGGGTGCGTGCCGTCGGAGAGACCCAGTACTTC
CDR3: CASSPQRVRAVGETQYF

J: TRBJ2-2
D: .
V: TRBV28
size: .
length: 14
DNA: TGTGCCAGCAGTTTCAACAGCTACACCGGGGAGCTGTTTTTT
CDR3: CASSFNSYTGELFF

J: TRBJ1-6
D: .
V: TRBV7-8
size: .
length: 17
DNA: TGTGCCAGCAGCTTCGGTTCTGGGGCCCTGGCTAATTCACCCCTCCACTTT
CDR3: CASSFGSGALANSPLHF

J: TRBJ2-5
D: .
V: TRBV7-9
size: .
length: 13
DNA: TGTGCCAGCAGAGGCCTCGCGGGGGAGACCCAGTACTTC
CDR3: CASRGLAGETQYF

J: TRBJ2-1
D: TRBD2
V: TRBV7-2
size: .
length: 15
DNA: TGTGCCAGCAGCTTAGTTCCAGCGGGAGGGGGATGGCAGTTCTTC
CDR3: CASSLVPAGGGWQFF

J: TRBJ2-1
D: TRBD1
V: TRBV18
size: .
length: 14
DNA: TGTGCCAGCTCACCCGGGACAGGGGGATCGGAGCAGTTCTTC
CDR3: CASSPGTGGSEQFF

J: TRBJ1-4
D: TRBD1
V: TRBV29-1
size: .
length: 12
DNA: TGCAGCGTACAGGGGGTGAATGAAAAACTGTTTTTT
CDR3: CSVQGVNEKLFF